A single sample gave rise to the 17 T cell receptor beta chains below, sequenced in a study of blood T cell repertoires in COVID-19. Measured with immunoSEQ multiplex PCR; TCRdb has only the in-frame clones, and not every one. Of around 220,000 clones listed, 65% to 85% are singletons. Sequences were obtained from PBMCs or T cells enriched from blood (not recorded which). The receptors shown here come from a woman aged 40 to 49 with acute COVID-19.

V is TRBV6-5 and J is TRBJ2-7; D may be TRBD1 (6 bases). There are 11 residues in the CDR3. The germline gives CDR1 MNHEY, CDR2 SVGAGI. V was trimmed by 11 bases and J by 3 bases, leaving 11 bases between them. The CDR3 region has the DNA TGTGCCTCCAGGGGAATCTACGAGCAGTACTTC. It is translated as CASRGIYEQYF.

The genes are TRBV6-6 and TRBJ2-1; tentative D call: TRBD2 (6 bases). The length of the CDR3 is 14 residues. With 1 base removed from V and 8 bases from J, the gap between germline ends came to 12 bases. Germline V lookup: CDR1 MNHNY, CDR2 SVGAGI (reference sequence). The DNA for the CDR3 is TGTGCCAGCAGTTACTTCGCGGGAACGTATGAGCAGTTCTTC. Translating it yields CASSYFAGTYEQFF.

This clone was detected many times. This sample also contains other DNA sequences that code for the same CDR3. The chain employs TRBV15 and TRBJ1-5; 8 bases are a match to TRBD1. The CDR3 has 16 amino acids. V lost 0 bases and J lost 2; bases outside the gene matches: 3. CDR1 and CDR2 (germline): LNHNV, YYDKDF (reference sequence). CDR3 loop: CATSRDDRGGNQPQHF. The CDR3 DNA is TGTGCCACCAGCAGAGACGACAGGGGCGGCAATCAGCCCCAGCATTTT.

CDR3: CASSFDRINEKLFF. DNA of the CDR3: TGTGCCAGCAGCTTTGACAGGATTAATGAAAAACTGTTTTTT. The rearrangement links TRBV2 to TRBJ1-4, with a tentative D call TRBD1 (6 bases). Germline CDR1 is SNHLY and CDR2 is FYNNEI. V lost 6 bases and J lost 4, with 12 bases in between. There are 14 residues in the CDR3. The full variable domain, its missing parts supplied by reference TRBV2 and TRBJ1-4, is EPEVTQTPSHQVTQMGQEVILRCVPISNHLYFYWYRQILGQKVEFLVSFYNNEISEKSEIFDDQFSVERPDGSNFTLKIRSTKLEDSAMYFCASSFDRINEKLFFGSGTQLSVL.

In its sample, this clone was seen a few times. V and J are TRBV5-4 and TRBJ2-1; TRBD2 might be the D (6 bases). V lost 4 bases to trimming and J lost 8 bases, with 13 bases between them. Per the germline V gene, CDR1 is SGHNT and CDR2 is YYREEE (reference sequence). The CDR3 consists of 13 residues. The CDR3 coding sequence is TGTGCCAGCAGCCGGCCCCCGGGAGATGAGCAGTTCTTC. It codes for CASSRPPGDEQFF.

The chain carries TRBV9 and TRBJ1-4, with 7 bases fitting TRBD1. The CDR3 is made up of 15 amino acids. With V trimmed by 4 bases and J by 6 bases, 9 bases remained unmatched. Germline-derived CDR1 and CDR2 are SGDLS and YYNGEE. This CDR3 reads CASSFQGTADEKLFF. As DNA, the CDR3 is TGTGCCAGCAGCTTCCAGGGGACAGCCGATGAAAAACTGTTTTTT.

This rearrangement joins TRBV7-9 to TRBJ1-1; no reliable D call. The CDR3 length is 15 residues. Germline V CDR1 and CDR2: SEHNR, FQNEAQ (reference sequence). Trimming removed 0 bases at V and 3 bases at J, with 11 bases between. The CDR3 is CASSLAEVADTEAFF. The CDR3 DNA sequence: TGTGCCAGCAGCTTAGCTGAGGTTGCGGACACTGAAGCTTTCTTT. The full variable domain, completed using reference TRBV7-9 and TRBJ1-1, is DTGVSQNPRHKITKRGQNVTFRCDPISEHNRLYWYRQTLGQGPEFLTYFQNEAQLEKSRLLSDRFSAERPKGSFSTLEIQRTEQGDSAMYLCASSLAEVADTEAFFGQGTRLTVV.

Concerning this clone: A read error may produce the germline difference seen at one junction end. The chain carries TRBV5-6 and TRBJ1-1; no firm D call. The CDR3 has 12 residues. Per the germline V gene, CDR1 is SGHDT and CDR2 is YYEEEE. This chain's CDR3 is CASSLRNNEAFF. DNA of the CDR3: TGTGCCAGCAGCTTGAGAAACAATGAAGCTTTCTTT. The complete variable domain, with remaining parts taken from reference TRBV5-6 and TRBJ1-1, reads DAGVTQSPTHLIKTRGQQVTLRCSPKSGHDTVSWYQQALGQGPQFIFQYYEEEERQRGNFPDRFSGHQFPNYSSELNVNALLLGDSALYLCASSLRNNEAFFGQGTRLTVV.

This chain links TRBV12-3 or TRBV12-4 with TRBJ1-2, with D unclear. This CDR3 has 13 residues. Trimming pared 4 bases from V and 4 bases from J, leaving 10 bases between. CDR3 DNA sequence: TGTGCCAGCAGTTCCGGGTATGTCTATGGCTACACCTTC. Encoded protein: CASSSGYVYGYTF.

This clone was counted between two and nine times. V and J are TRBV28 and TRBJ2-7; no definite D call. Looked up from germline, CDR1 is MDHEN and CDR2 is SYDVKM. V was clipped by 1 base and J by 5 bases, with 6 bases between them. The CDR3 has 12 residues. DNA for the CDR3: TGTGCCAGCAGTTTATCCGTAAACGAGCAGTACTTC. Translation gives CASSLSVNEQYF.

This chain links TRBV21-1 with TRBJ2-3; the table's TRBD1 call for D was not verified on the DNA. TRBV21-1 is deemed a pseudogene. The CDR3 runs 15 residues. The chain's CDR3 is CASSKEDRGRNTQYF. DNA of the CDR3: TGTGCCAGCAGCAAAGAGGACAGGGGGCGAAATACGCAGTATTTT.

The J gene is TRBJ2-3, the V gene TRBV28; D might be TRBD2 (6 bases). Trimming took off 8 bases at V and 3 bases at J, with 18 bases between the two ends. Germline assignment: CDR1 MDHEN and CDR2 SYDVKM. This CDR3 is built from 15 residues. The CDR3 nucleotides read TGTGCCAGCTATCGACGGGAGACCCGGACAGATACGCAGTATTTT. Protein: CASYRRETRTDTQYF.

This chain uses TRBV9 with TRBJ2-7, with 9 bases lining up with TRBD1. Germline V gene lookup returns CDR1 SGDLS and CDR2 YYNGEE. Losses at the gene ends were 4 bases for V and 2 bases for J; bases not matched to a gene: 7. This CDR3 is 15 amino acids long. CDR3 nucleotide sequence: TGTGCCAGCAGCTCCGAGGACAGGGGAACCTACGAGCAGTACTTC. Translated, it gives CASSSEDRGTYEQYF.

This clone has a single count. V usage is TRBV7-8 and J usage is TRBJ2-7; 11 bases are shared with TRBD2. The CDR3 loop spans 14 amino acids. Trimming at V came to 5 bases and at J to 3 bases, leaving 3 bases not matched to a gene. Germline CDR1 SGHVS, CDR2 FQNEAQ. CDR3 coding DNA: TGTGCCAGCAGCCAAACTAGCGGGAGCTACGAGCAGTACTTC. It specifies CASSQTSGSYEQYF.

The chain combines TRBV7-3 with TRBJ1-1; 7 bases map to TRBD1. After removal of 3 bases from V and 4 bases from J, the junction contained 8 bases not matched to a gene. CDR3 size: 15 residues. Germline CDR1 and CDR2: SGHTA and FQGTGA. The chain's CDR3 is CASSLNAGGRTEAFF. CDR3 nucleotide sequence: TGTGCCAGCAGCTTGAATGCAGGGGGGCGCACTGAAGCTTTCTTT.

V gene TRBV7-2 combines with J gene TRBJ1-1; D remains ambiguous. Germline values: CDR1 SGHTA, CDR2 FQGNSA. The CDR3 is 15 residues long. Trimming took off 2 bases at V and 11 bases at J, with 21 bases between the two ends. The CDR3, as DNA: TGTGCCAGCAGCTTAAGCCTGTCGGGTGGGTCGGGGGCTTTCTTT. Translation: CASSLSLSGGSGAFF.

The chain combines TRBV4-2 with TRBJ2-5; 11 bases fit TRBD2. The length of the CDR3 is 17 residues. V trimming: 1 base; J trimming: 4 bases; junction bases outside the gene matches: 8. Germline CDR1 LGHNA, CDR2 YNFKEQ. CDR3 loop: CASSQVGSGGAGETQYF. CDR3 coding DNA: TGTGCCAGCAGCCAAGTAGGTAGCGGGGGGGCCGGAGAGACCCAGTACTTC.